This T cell receptor (beta chain) was retrieved from a study of shared clonotypes between healthy human individuals. Whole-study context: Each donor's CD8 memory used one plate, CD8 naive two, each CD4 subset three.

CDR1 and CDR2 from the germline V gene are GTSNPN and SVGIG (reference sequence). The junction had 7 bases not matched to a gene; V was cut back by 1 base and J by 11 bases. The CDR3 loop spans 14 amino acids. Some clones are missing from TCRdb's copy, which holds only in-frame ones; the method was immunoSEQ multiplex PCR. Of under 650,000 clones listed, 90% to 96% are singletons. The sequenced sample was naive CD4+ T cells sorted from blood. Subset reported: CD45RA+ positively selected. This TCR was recovered from a woman aged 25 to 45 in good health. The chain is built from TRBV30 and TRBJ2-3; 12 bases are shared with TRBD1. For the CDR3, the DNA is TGTGCCTGGAGTGCAGGGACAGGGGGCCGAGAGCAGTATTTT. Amino acid sequence: CAWSAGTGGREQYF.